This T cell receptor (beta chain) was recovered during a study of T cell responses to AZD1222 COVID-19 vaccine. Only one count was recorded for this clone. Its target is not known. This CDR3 region has 13 residues. Germline loops: CDR1 SGHAT, CDR2 FQNNGV. Trimming removed 4 bases at V and 9 bases at J, with 15 bases between. Study conclusions and caveats: Donors were chiefly white British, with a greater number of females, and clonal diversity was perhaps underestimated. Repertoires were collected only later (after the peak T cell response had occurred).

Profiled with immunoSEQ multiplex PCR; TCRdb holds only in-frame clones, not every one. The data show 75,000 to 100,000 clones, with roughly 90% seen just once and less than 3.5% held by the top ten. The receptor was derived from an adult in good health. The V and J genes are TRBV11-2 and TRBJ1-1; D unresolved. This specimen consisted of peripheral blood, obtained on day 0 of AZD1222 vaccination. The CDR3 nucleotides read TGTGCCAGCAGCTCCCGTGGGAAGCAACAAGCTTTCTTT. Encoded protein: CASSSRGKQQAFF.